The 16 T cell receptor beta chains listed next were all sequenced from one sample in a study of cytomegalovirus exposure and HLA in healthy donors. Both 60 Vbeta primers and 13 Jbeta primers went into the PCR. TCRdb's table, derived via immunoSEQ multiplex PCR, lists solely in-frame clones and lacks some. The repertoire holds 150,000 to 200,000 clones, more than 65% seen once, with under 2% in the top ten. The sequenced sample was PBMCs. All receptors derive from a woman aged 25 to 39 in good health and CMV-seronegative.

The rearrangement joins TRBV19 to TRBJ1-1; D gene uncertain. CDR1 and CDR2 (germline): LNHDA, SQIVND (reference sequence). V lost 1 base and J 6 bases, leaving 6 bases between the germline ends. This CDR3 is 12 amino acids long. The CDR3 spells CASSIAGAEAFF. The CDR3 bases are TGTGCCAGTAGTATAGCCGGTGCTGAAGCTTTCTTT.

The genes are TRBV25-1 and TRBJ2-7; TRBD1 matches 9 bases. The length of the CDR3 is 16 residues. J gave up 4 bases and V 4 bases, and 11 bases lay outside the gene matches. Germline CDR1 is MGHDK and CDR2 is SYGVNS. Here the CDR3 DNA reads TGTGCCAGCAGTGGATACACAGGGGGCAACTATTACGAGCAGTACTTC. This encodes CASSGYTGGNYYEQYF.

This clone occurred a few times. The rearrangement uses TRBV4-3 and TRBJ2-1, with TRBD2 as a possible D gene (5 bases). Per the germline V gene, CDR1 is LGHNA and CDR2 is YSLEER. V lost 3 bases and J 6 bases, leaving 15 bases between the germline ends. The CDR3 is made up of 15 amino acids. CDR3 sequence reads: CASSQGSWTLNEQFF. The DNA for the CDR3 is TGCGCCAGCAGCCAGGGGAGTTGGACCCTCAATGAGCAGTTCTTC.

V and J are TRBV21-1 and TRBJ2-1; the table calls TRBD1, which could not be checked here. TRBV21-1 is a known pseudogene. This CDR3 is built from 18 residues. The CDR3 reads CASSAPPDRSQSYDEQFF. As DNA, the CDR3 is TGTGCCAGCAGCGCTCCTCCGGACAGGAGTCAATCATACGATGAGCAGTTCTTC.

CDR3 protein: CASSLGLTGGELNEQFF. CDR3 DNA sequence: TGTGCCAGCAGTTTAGGTCTGACAGGGGGCGAGTTAAATGAGCAGTTCTTC. The chain combines TRBV28 with TRBJ2-1; 10 bases are a match to TRBD1. The length of the CDR3 is 17 residues. V lost 2 bases, J lost 7 bases, and 11 bases stayed unmatched. CDR1 MDHEN and CDR2 SYDVKM come from the germline V gene.

This clone was seen just once. V and J are TRBV5-1 and TRBJ1-2; TRBD1 aligns across 11 bases. CDR1 is SGHRS, CDR2 YFSETQ, per germline. V gave up 2 bases and J gave up 7 bases; unmatched junction bases: 4. This CDR3 has 14 amino acids. CDR3 sequence (DNA): TGCGCCAGCAGCTTTACCGGGACAGGGGGTGGCTACACCTTC. Its translation: CASSFTGTGGGYTF.

In DNA, the CDR3 is TGTGCCTGGAGACCTAACTCCTACGAGCAGTACTTC. Its translation is CAWRPNSYEQYF. The chain carries TRBV30 and TRBJ2-7; D gene uncertain. Trimming left V 3 bases short and J 0 bases short, with 6 bases between. This CDR3 is built from 12 residues. The germline V gene has CDR1 GTSNPN and CDR2 SVGIG (reference sequence).

The chain combines TRBV10-1 with TRBJ2-5; TRBD2 matches 11 bases. V lost 0 bases and J lost 4; bases outside the gene matches: 7. This CDR3 is 17 amino acids long. CDR1 and CDR2 from the germline V gene are WNHNN and SYGVQD (reference sequence). CDR3 sequence reads: CASSESRTSGPTETQYF. The CDR3 DNA reads TGCGCCAGCAGTGAGTCCCGGACTAGCGGGCCGACAGAGACCCAGTACTTC.

The chain combines TRBV5-1 with TRBJ2-7, with a possible D match to TRBD2 (5 bases). Germline V gene data show CDR1 as SGHRS and CDR2 as YFSETQ. CDR3 size: 16 residues. V was shortened by 5 bases and J by 0 bases, with 18 bases between the two germline ends. DNA for the CDR3: TGCGCCAGCAGTTCCTCGGGCCTTACTAGCTCCTACGAGCAGTACTTC. Residues: CASSSSGLTSSYEQYF.

The chain combines TRBV7-2 with TRBJ2-5; 7 nucleotides agree with TRBD2. The CDR3 spans 16 residues. Germline CDR1 SGHTA, CDR2 FQGNSA. The V and J ends lost 2 bases and 2 bases, in that order; junction bases with no gene match: 8. CDR3 loop: CASSLFRRGLQETQYF. The DNA of the CDR3 is TGTGCCAGCAGCTTATTCCGCCGGGGACTACAAGAGACCCAGTACTTC.

The table lists this clone with a few counts. The chain employs TRBV27 and TRBJ2-5; perhaps TRBD1 as D (6 bases). Germline assignment: CDR1 MNHEY and CDR2 SMNVEV (reference sequence). V shed 5 bases and J shed 1 base, with 14 bases lying between them. The CDR3 runs to 15 residues. The CDR3 reads CASSLVGASQETQYF. The CDR3 nucleotides read TGTGCCAGCAGTCTCGTGGGGGCCTCCCAAGAGACCCAGTACTTC.

V is TRBV7-6 and J is TRBJ2-1; tentatively, D is TRBD1 (6 bases). The CDR3 is 14 amino acids. Deletions cut 5 bases from V and 3 bases from J, with 11 bases between. CDR1 is SGHVS, CDR2 FNYEAQ, per germline. DNA for the CDR3: TGTGCCAGCAGCCCCGGGACATTCTACAATGAGCAGTTCTTC. This encodes CASSPGTFYNEQFF.

This chain connects TRBV21-1 to TRBJ1-1; TRBD1 is the table's D call, not checked against the DNA. TRBV21-1 is a listed pseudogene. This CDR3 region has 19 residues. The CDR3: CASSPVVRGQVPEDTEAFF. Written as DNA, the CDR3 is TGTGCCAGCAGCCCCGTGGTCCGGGGACAGGTGCCCGAGGACACTGAAGCTTTCTTT.

The chain links TRBV10-3 to TRBJ1-2, with D hard to call. Germline lookup yields CDR1 ENHRY and CDR2 SYGVKD. Trimming left V 0 bases short and J 2 bases short, with 7 bases between. The length of the CDR3 is 14 residues. CDR3 sequence: CAISESMTNYGYTF. CDR3 DNA sequence: TGTGCCATCAGTGAGTCGATGACAAACTATGGCTACACCTTC.

The rearrangement links TRBV14 to TRBJ2-1; the D gene is possibly TRBD1 (6 bases). The CDR3 consists of 19 residues. Trimming removed 4 bases at V and 1 base at J, with 23 bases between. Germline values: CDR1 SGHDN, CDR2 FVKESK. CDR3 sequence reads: CASSLRALRTVISYNEQFF. The CDR3 nucleotides are TGTGCCAGCAGCCTCCGAGCACTACGGACAGTCATATCCTACAATGAGCAGTTCTTC.

This clone came up once. V is TRBV5-1 and J is TRBJ1-4; D gene ambiguous. This CDR3 region has 15 residues. Trimming took 2 bases from V and 8 from J, leaving 16 bases between them. The germline V gene has CDR1 SGHRS and CDR2 YFSETQ. In nucleotides, the CDR3 is TGCGCCAGCAGCTTTTCGACCCCCGAGCGGGAAAAACTGTTTTTT. Translated: CASSFSTPEREKLFF.